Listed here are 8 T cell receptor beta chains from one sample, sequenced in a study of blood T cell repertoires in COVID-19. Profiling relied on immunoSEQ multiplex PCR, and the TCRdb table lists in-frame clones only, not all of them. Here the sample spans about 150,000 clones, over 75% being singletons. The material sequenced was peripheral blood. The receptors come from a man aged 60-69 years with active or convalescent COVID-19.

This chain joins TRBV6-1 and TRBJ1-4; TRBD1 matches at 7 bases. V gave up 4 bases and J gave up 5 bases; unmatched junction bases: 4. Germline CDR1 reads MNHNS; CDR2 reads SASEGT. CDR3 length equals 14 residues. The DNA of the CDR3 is TGTGCCAGCAGTGCGGGACAGCCCAATGAAAAACTGTTTTTT. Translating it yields CASSAGQPNEKLFF.

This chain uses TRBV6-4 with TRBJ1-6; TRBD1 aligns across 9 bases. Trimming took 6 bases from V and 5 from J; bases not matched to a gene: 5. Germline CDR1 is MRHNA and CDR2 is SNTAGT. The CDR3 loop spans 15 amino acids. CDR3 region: CASRPGQGNNSPLHF. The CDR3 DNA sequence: TGTGCCAGCAGGCCGGGACAGGGCAATAATTCACCCCTCCACTTT.

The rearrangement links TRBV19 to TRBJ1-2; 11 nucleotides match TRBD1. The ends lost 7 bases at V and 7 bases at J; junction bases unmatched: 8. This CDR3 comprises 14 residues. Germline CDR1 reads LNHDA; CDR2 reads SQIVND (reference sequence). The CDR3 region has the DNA TGTGCCAGTACCCGGACAGGGGGCGCCGGTGGCTACACCTTC. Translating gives CASTRTGGAGGYTF.

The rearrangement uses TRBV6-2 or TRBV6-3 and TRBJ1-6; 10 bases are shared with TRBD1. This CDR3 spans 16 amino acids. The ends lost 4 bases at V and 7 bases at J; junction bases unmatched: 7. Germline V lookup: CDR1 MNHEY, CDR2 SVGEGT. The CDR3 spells CASSFTGTGANSPLHF. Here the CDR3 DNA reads TGTGCCAGCAGTTTTACCGGGACAGGGGCAAATTCACCCCTCCACTTT.

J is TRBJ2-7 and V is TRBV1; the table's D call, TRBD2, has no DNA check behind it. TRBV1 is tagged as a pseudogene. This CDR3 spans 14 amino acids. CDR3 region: CTSSRLAGVGEQYF. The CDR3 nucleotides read TGCACCAGCAGCCGACTAGCGGGAGTAGGGGAGCAGTACTTC.

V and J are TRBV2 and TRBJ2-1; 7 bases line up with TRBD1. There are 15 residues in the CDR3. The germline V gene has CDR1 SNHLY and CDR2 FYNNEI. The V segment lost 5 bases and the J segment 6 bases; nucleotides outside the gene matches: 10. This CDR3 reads CASSPGQKRGNEQFF. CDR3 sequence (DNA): TGTGCCAGCAGTCCGGGACAGAAGAGGGGCAATGAGCAGTTCTTC.

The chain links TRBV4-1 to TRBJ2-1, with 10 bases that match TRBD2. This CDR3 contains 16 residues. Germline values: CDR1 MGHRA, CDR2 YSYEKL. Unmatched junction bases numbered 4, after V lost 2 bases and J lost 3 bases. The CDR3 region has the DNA TGCGCCAGCAGCCAACCTAGCGGGGGATTCTACAATGAGCAGTTCTTC. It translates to CASSQPSGGFYNEQFF.

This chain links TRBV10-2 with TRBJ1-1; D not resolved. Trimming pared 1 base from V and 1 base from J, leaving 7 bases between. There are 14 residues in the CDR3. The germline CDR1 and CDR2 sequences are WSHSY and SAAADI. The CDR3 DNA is TGCGCCAGCAGTGAGTTACCAGGGAACACTGAAGCTTTCTTT. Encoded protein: CASSELPGNTEAFF.